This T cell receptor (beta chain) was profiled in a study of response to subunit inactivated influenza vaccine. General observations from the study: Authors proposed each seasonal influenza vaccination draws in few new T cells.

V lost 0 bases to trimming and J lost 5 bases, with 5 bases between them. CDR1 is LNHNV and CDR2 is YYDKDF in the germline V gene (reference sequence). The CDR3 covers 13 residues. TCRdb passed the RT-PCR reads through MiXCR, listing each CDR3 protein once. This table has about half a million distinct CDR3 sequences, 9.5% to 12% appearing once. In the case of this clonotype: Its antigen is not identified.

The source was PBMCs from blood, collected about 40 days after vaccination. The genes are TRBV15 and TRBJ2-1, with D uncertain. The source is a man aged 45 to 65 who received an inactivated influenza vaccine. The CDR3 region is CATSREQNNEQFF. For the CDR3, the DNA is TGTGCCACCAGCAGAGAACAGAACAATGAGCAGTTCTTC. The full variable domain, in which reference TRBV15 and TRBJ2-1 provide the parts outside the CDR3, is DAMVIQNPRYQVTQFGKPVTLSCSQTLNHNVMYWYQQKSSQAPKLLFHYYDKDFNNEADTPDNFQSRRPNTSFCFLDIRSPGLGDTAMYLCATSREQNNEQFFGPGTRLTVL.